This T cell receptor beta chain was found in a study of cytomegalovirus exposure and HLA in healthy donors (TCRdb year 2017). In the study overall: An earlier analysis of several hundred of the donors reported approximately 260 Gb of sequence data and 117 million unique TCR beta sequences obtained from about 200 million T cells. A few DR-DQ haplotypes were handled as single units for association and clustering because linkage in the cohort was strong. The number of donors typed differed by locus, with roughly 620-630 for A, B, C, DRB1 and DQB1, roughly 520 for DQA1, approximately 570 for DPA1, and under 490 for DPB1. An earlier analysis of about 620 of the donors applied high-throughput TCR beta sequencing to assess whether each TCR beta V gene segment acted as functional or pseudogenic. High-throughput TCR immunosequencing, statistical association of individual TCRs with disease status, and machine learning were combined to predict cytomegalovirus infection status. Genome-wide SNP genotypes for about 65% of the 666 donors were used in a later genetic analysis, which treated that subset as a discovery cohort. Every discovery cohort repertoire had been produced on one sequencing platform. Donor age, sex, ethnicity and CMV serostatus were collected together with the repertoire data. In addition to the first cohort of 650 to 800 subjects, a separate validation cohort of 120 different subjects was used. The study profiled the T cell repertoires of 500 to 800 subjects by immunosequencing and related them to cytomegalovirus serostatus. Rather than using new phenotypic data, the later analysis identified candidate immune exposures from TCR beta sequences and from how often those sequences occurred across donors. The study was designed to test whether signatures of past pathogen exposure could be identified by cataloging public T cell receptors. Among under 450 genotyped donors of the cohort, an average of 235,054 unique TCR beta nucleotide sequences were sequenced per donor, about a sixth of them non-productive. A later analysis re-analyzed previously published TCR beta repertoires from about 730 donors and added high-resolution HLA genotyping to study TCR occurrence patterns. Of the 300 to 400 genotyped donors, approximately 83% fell in the genetic ancestry cluster associated with self-reported Caucasian donors. Both class I and class II loci were covered by HLA typing, at four-digit resolution. Around 320 gigabases of sequencing data and tens of millions of unique TCR sequences were included in an early release covering 550 to 650 HLA-typed donors. Study-level results and caveats: A further reported finding was that TCR beta sequences accurately predicted the HLA-A and HLA-B alleles for most subjects in the first cohort. Correlated functional status among segregating V segments might reflect linkage disequilibrium, but an unknown experimental factor could not be ruled out. Compared with the approximately 670-donor mean, donors in an Asian-associated ancestry cluster had fewer N-insertions in productive TCRs, according to a later genetic analysis. Presence/absence analyses assumed roughly uniform sequencing depth across donors, an assumption that may not hold. The study gave a list of under 200 TCR beta chains associated with cytomegalovirus. Because HLA typing was unavailable for some donors at each locus, only the typed subset was used in association tests. Several of the top co-occurrence clusters appeared to be linked to parvovirus B19, influenza, CMV and Epstein-Barr virus, according to a later analysis. A few of the identified cytomegalovirus-associated TCR beta chains were confirmed in vitro to be specific for cytomegalovirus antigens. In a later analysis, the rate of TCR association differed among HLA loci, with DRB1 alleles having the most associated TCRs and HLA-C alleles having the fewest. Most TCR sequences were observed very rarely across donors, whereas some public TCRs were present in many individuals. According to a later analysis, most CMV-associated TCR beta chains appeared to be HLA-restricted, and the HLA associations seemed to be driven largely by CMV exposure. The authors suggested that the approach could potentially be generalized to other disease states and immunological phenotypes. At a false discovery rate of 0.05, a later analysis linked 15,000 to 20,000 TCR beta sequences to specific HLA alleles. Compared with equally common non-associated chains, HLA-associated TCR beta chains in a later analysis were more clonally expanded and had lower generation probabilities. This cohort had only TCR beta chains sequenced, and the lack of alpha or paired-chain data limited which features could be detected. Because the 87-base-pair reads could not distinguish some IMGT-functional V segments, including TRBV6-2 and TRBV6-3, those segments were excluded. Immune exposure information for the cohort was limited to CMV serostatus. In a later genetic analysis, a missense DCLRE1C variant was associated with V-gene and J-gene trimming of TCR beta chains, and the association was replicated in an independent cohort. In an earlier analysis of 450 to 750 of the donors, most TCR beta V segments appeared in productive rearrangements about 87% or about 30% of the time, broadly matching IMGT annotations. A group of highly shared sequence variants was considered likely to be a technical artifact of the sequencing pipeline. When HLA alleles, especially DR and DQ, strongly co-occurred, TCR associations were difficult to assign to individual alleles. In both the original and validation cohorts, the classifier was reported to diagnose cytomegalovirus status with high specificity and sensitivity. Some 16 rarely observed V segments, including chromosome 9 orphons, were excluded from the earlier analysis of 550 to 700 of the donors because counts were too low.

At the junction V is shortened by 5 bases and J by 4 bases; bases outside the gene matches: 8. From its cysteine to its phenylalanine, the CDR3 spans 15 amino acids. This entry keeps only the CDR3 DNA: 45 bases, framed from base 1. The germline V gene supplies CDR1 SGHTA and CDR2 FQGTGA. The cohort comprised some 700 healthy bone marrow donors. At the time of sampling, all cohort members were nominally healthy, though unrecorded immune exposures were likely present. The donor was CMV seropositive and belonged to the group of 250 to 300 seropositive cohort members. A peripheral blood sample was provided by each donor, and peripheral blood mononuclear cells were used for TCR beta sequencing. Genomic DNA extraction from the blood cell samples was performed with the Qiagen DNeasy Blood Extraction Kit. Concerning this clone itself: This clone's antigen is unknown. Within one base of it there is no much larger clone, and no base qualities were kept.

The library was produced with the immunoSEQ multiplex PCR assay. For the multiplex PCR, a mixture combining 60 forward primers for TCR Vbeta segments and 13 reverse primers for TCR Jbeta segments was used. The CDR3 region of rearranged TCR beta genes was amplified from genomic DNA with a multiplex PCR assay. The Illumina HiSeq System was used to sequence the amplified TCR beta libraries as 87-base-pair reads. As for the original processing: A later analysis counted around 72 million unique TCR beta chains across the 550 to 800 repertoires, and some 11 million of these chains were shared by at least two donors. Raw reads were error-corrected and collapsed into unique sequences by a nearest-neighbor algorithm in which closely related sequences were merged to remove PCR and sequencing errors. Alignment of CDR3 sequences to IMGT reference sequences was used to assign V, D and J gene segments. For a sequence to be retained, at least a six-nucleotide match to both a V gene segment and a J gene segment was required. Rearrangements were called productive when the CDR3 lacked stop codons and stayed in frame with V and J; all others were non-productive. Following IMGT convention, CDR3 was defined as the stretch from the second conserved V-encoded cysteine up to the conserved J-encoded phenylalanine. The earlier analysis of fewer than 750 of the donors excluded sequences that lacked an unambiguous match to a single V gene segment. An earlier analysis of several hundred of the donors called V segments functional above 56.7% productive rearrangements and segregating when the between-donor standard deviation exceeded 5%. A statistical classification framework was developed to diagnose cytomegalovirus status using the catalog of TCR beta chain sequences. V and J gene assignment, in a later analysis, came from comparing TCR nucleotide sequences with IMGT/GENE-DB human TR gene sequences. In a later analysis, CDR3 sequences and most-parsimonious VDJ recombination scenarios were assigned using the TCRdist pipeline. In a later analysis, each TCR beta chain was defined by its CDR3 amino acid sequence together with its V-gene family, and reads lacking a unique V-gene family were excluded. A later analysis removed 592 highly shared, low-generation-probability nucleotide sequences to deal with suspected cross-contamination and a sequencing artifact. In a later analysis, a clonal expansion index was calculated for each public chain from normalized within-repertoire ranks of inferred template counts. Generation probabilities in a later analysis came from a VDJ recombination model fitted to out-of-frame rearrangements, and those results were checked against IGoR. Hypergeometric tests were used in a later analysis to score TCR-TCR, TCR-HLA and TCR-CMV co-occurrence, with a repertoire-size bias correction applied to the TCR pairs. A later analysis estimated false discovery rates by permuting HLA or CMV assignments 20 times. In a later analysis, co-occurring TCRs were grouped with DBSCAN, and TCRdist sequence similarity was added when clustering was performed within HLA-allele-positive subsets. Repertoires with fewer than 30,000 or more than 120,000 public chains, plus five repertoires with anomalous nucleotide sharing, were excluded from co-occurrence clustering. TCRdb took this table from immuneACCESS and kept in-frame rearrangements with V and J called. Such tables lack part of the clones; where checked against another copy, unresolved V genes explain under half of the gap, and the rest is unexplained. V, J and clone size reflect that table, while D and trimming were determined from the DNA. Here the sample has fewer than 150,000 clones; around 85% occur a single time. The top ten constitute approximately 6.7% of the sample.

The clonotype was recovered from a woman aged 25 to 39 in good health and CMV-seropositive. Sequenced material: PBMCs. Recombination linked TRBV7-3 to TRBJ2-1; TRBD1 lines up with 7 middle nucleotides. The CDR3 reads CASSPRDSAYNEQFF. The nucleotide sequence is TGTGCCAGCAGCCCCCGGGACAGCGCTTACAATGAGCAGTTCTTC.